This T cell receptor beta chain was captured by sequencing in a study of response to subunit inactivated influenza vaccine. Findings of the study overall: The authors proposed limited new T cell recruitment per seasonal influenza vaccination.

Each CDR3 protein gets one entry after TCRdb re-called the RT-PCR reads with MiXCR. The sample lists almost 250,000 distinct CDR3 sequences, 12% seen once, with 7.8% in the top ten. Deletions cut 0 bases from V and 1 base from J, with 11 bases between. Germline CDR1 is SGDLS and CDR2 is YYNGEE. The CDR3 totals 16 residues. There are a few counts of this clonotype. The antigen is not known. The sequences come from non-naive T cells sorted from PBMCs, collected 14 to 15 days before vaccination. The sequence was collected from a man aged 45-65 years who received an inactivated influenza vaccine. The V call is TRBV9, the J call TRBJ2-1, with D possibly being TRBD2 (6 bases). The CDR3 DNA follows: TGTGCCAGCAGCGTAGACCCGGGGGTGTCCTACAATGAGCAGTTCTTC. Amino acids: CASSVDPGVSYNEQFF.